This T cell receptor beta chain was identified during a study of T cell responses to AZD1222 COVID-19 vaccine. Study-wide context: Analyses pooled second doses at about 4 or about 12 weeks.

Here immunoSEQ multiplex PCR was the method, and the copy in TCRdb shows in-frame clones only, minus some. The repertoire holds about 180,000 clones, with 70% to 90% as singletons. Trimming cost V 2 bases and J 4 bases, with 12 bases left between them. This CDR3 comprises 14 residues. Per the germline V gene, CDR1 is LGHDT and CDR2 is YNNKEL (reference sequence). This chain links TRBV3-1 (or the pseudogene TRBV3-2) with TRBJ2-7; D is ambiguous. The clonotype was recovered from an adult in good health. This material consisted of peripheral blood, taken on day 0 of AZD1222 vaccination. The CDR3 loop reads CASSQRTVVYEQYF. The CDR3 DNA sequence: TGTGCCAGCAGCCAACGGACGGTAGTGTACGAGCAGTACTTC.